This TCR beta chain stems from a study of T-cell reconstitution after alpha-beta-depleted transplantation in children. The table lists this clonotype with many counts. V shed 5 bases, J shed 5 bases, and the junction held 8 bases outside the gene matches. The CDR3 length is 14 residues. Germline CDR1 and CDR2: SQVTM and ANQGSEA. The TCRbeta library incorporated unique molecular identifiers. TCRdb re-called the PCR reads with MiXCR, one entry per CDR3 protein. The sample holds roughly 300,000 distinct CDR3 sequences, approximately 10% seen once. Sequenced here: peripheral blood, sampled 180 days after TCRalphabeta/CD19-depleted stem cell transplant. The chain employs TRBV29-1 and TRBJ2-5, with 10 bases identical to TRBD1. The source of this sequence is a male patient between 2 and 10 years old who had a stem cell transplant for chronic granulomatous disease, so the T cells may come from the graft donor. CDR3 in DNA: TGCAGCGTTAGGAAGACAGGGGGCGGTGAGACCCAGTACTTC. Amino acid sequence: CSVRKTGGGETQYF.